This T cell receptor beta chain stems from a study of shared clonotypes between healthy human individuals. At the level of the study: The study used three CD4 naive, three CD4 memory, two CD8 naive and one CD8 memory plate per donor.

Study results and limitations: Across a few donors, naive CD4 shared roughly 5%, naive CD8 under 4%, memory CD4 roughly 2.4%, memory CD8 roughly 0.37%.

The germline gives CDR1 MGHDK, CDR2 SYGVNS. V shed 7 bases and J 2 bases; nucleotides not matched to a gene: 3. This CDR3 is 15 amino acids long. About this clone: Antigen unknown.

The assay used deep level. TCRdb's copy holds only in-frame clones and misses some; the assay was immunoSEQ multiplex PCR. The sample yields more than 1.2 million clones, 97% to 99% seen once. The gene calls are TRBV25-1 and TRBJ2-6, with 9 bases matching TRBD1. Sequenced input: naive CD4+ T cells sorted from blood. Subset noted: CD45RA+ positively selected. The TCR originated in a man aged 25 to 45 in good health. The CDR3, as DNA: TGTGCCAGCACTCGACAGGGGGCTGGGGCCAACGTCCTGACTTTC. This gives the protein CASTRQGAGANVLTF.